One and the same sample provided the 24 T cell receptor beta chains below, sequenced in a study of CD8+ T cells in alopecia areata. Following extraction, RNA underwent reverse transcription to cDNA, which served as the sequencing template. Assay: immunoSEQ multiplex PCR; the TCRdb copy retains only in-frame clones and omits some. Of some 110,000 clones in the sample, around two fifths were seen once. The sample taken for sequencing was CD4+ T cells sorted from blood. The receptors shown here come from a human donor with alopecia areata.

The chain uses TRBV7-3 and TRBJ2-5; D may be TRBD2 (6 bases). Germline V gives CDR1 SGHTA, CDR2 FQGTGA. The CDR3 is 13 residues long. The germline V and J ends were trimmed by 2 bases and 5 bases, with 9 bases remaining between them. CDR3 in DNA: TGTGCCAGCAGCTTATCCGGAGGGGAGACCCAGTACTTC. It encodes CASSLSGGETQYF.

The chain combines TRBV4-3 with TRBJ2-1, with 13 bases lining up with TRBD2. V was pared by 4 bases and J by 4 bases, with 13 bases of the junction left unmatched. The CDR3 extends over 19 amino acids. Germline V gives CDR1 LGHNA, CDR2 YSLEER. In nucleotides, the CDR3 is TGCGCCAGCAGCCCGTTACCAGGGACTAGCGGGGATACATACAATGAGCAGTTCTTC. Amino acid sequence: CASSPLPGTSGDTYNEQFF.

V and J are TRBV29-1 and TRBJ1-1, with D unclear. V shed 6 bases and J shed 1 base, with 6 bases lying between them. The CDR3 sequence is 11 residues long. Per the germline V gene, CDR1 is SQVTM and CDR2 is ANQGSEA. CDR3 nucleotide sequence: TGCAGCGTGCCGGGGAACACTGAAGCTTTCTTT. It yields the protein CSVPGNTEAFF.

In its sample, this clone was seen once. The chain couples TRBV5-1 to TRBJ2-7, with D possibly matching TRBD1 (6 bases). The germline V gene has CDR1 SGHRS and CDR2 YFSETQ. The ends were cut back, 7 bases at V and 3 bases at J, with 29 bases in the middle. The CDR3 is 18 amino acids. This chain's CDR3 is CASARRPAGGQSNYEQYF. The CDR3 DNA is TGCGCCAGCGCACGACGGCCCGCTGGTGGACAGTCCAACTACGAGCAGTACTTC.

With regard to this clone: This sample also contains other DNA sequences that code for the same CDR3. The rearrangement uses TRBV7-2 and TRBJ1-1; D ambiguous. The ends were cut back, 1 base at V and 1 base at J, with 4 bases in the middle. Germline CDR1 SGHTA, CDR2 FQGNSA. The CDR3 spans 13 residues. CDR3 bases: TGTGCCAGCAGCTTAGGCCAGAACACTGAAGCTTTCTTT. This codes for CASSLGQNTEAFF.

The V gene is TRBV29-1, the J gene TRBJ2-1, with 7 bases fitting TRBD2. CDR3 size: 17 residues. The V and J ends lost 0 bases and 0 bases, in that order; junction bases with no gene match: 8. Germline V lookup: CDR1 SQVTM, CDR2 ANQGSEA. The chain's CDR3 is CSVEDRGVHSSYNEQFF. DNA for the CDR3: TGCAGCGTTGAAGATCGGGGGGTCCACTCCTCCTACAATGAGCAGTTCTTC.

Concerning this clone: Other DNA sequences in this sample translate to the same CDR3. CDR3 loop: CASSQDRRETQYF. For the CDR3, the DNA is TGCGCCAGCAGCCAAGATCGTAGGGAGACCCAGTACTTC. This chain uses TRBV4-3 with TRBJ2-5; D is uncertain. CDR1 and CDR2 from the germline V gene are LGHNA and YSLEER. V was pared by 0 bases and J by 5 bases, with 7 bases between. CDR3 size: 13 residues.

This clone has more than one count but fewer than ten. This chain uses TRBV5-1 with TRBJ2-5; D is perhaps TRBD1 (5 bases). CDR3 length equals 15 residues. The V end was cut by 0 bases, the J end by 4 bases, with 13 bases between. Germline V gene data show CDR1 as SGHRS and CDR2 as YFSETQ. The CDR3 DNA reads TGCGCCAGCAGCTTGGATAACAGGCTGGGAGAGACCCAGTACTTC. Protein sequence: CASSLDNRLGETQYF. Full variable domain (remainder filled in from reference TRBV5-1 and TRBJ2-5): KAGVTQTPRYLIKTRGQQVTLSCSPISGHRSVSWYQQTPGQGLQFLFEYFSETQRNKGNFPGRFSGRQFSNSRSEMNVSTLELGDSALYLCASSLDNRLGETQYFGPGTRLLVL.

This clone was counted only a few times. This chain links TRBV2 with TRBJ2-1; 8 bases align to TRBD2. The length of the CDR3 is 14 residues. V dropped 3 bases and J dropped 13; count of bases not matched to a gene: 11. The germline gives CDR1 SNHLY, CDR2 FYNNEI. This CDR3 reads CASSDYGLAGAQFF. CDR3 in DNA: TGTGCCAGCAGTGATTATGGGCTAGCGGGTGCCCAGTTCTTC. Full variable domain (outside the CDR3, taken from reference TRBV2 and TRBJ2-1): EPEVTQTPSHQVTQMGQEVILRCVPISNHLYFYWYRQILGQKVEFLVSFYNNEISEKSEIFDDQFSVERPDGSNFTLKIRSTKLEDSAMYFCASSDYGLAGAQFFGPGTRLTVL.

This clone was seen more than once but under ten times. The DNA of the CDR3 is TGTGCCAGTAGTATAGAGTATCAGCCCCAGCATTTT. Residues: CASSIEYQPQHF. The chain uses TRBV19 and TRBJ1-5, with D uncertain. The CDR3 is made up of 12 amino acids. Trimming removed 0 bases from V and 5 bases from J, with 2 bases in between. Germline values: CDR1 LNHDA, CDR2 SQIVND (reference sequence).

This chain links TRBV5-1 with TRBJ1-4, with no clear D. Per the germline V gene, CDR1 is SGHRS and CDR2 is YFSETQ. The CDR3 loop spans 12 amino acids. V gave up 0 bases and J gave up 10 bases, with 7 bases separating them. The CDR3 DNA follows: TGCGCCAGCAGCTTGGGGTCGGGAAAACTGTTTTTT. Translation gives CASSLGSGKLFF.

J is TRBJ2-6 and V is TRBV30, with D unresolved. CDR1 and CDR2 from the germline V gene are GTSNPN and SVGIG (reference sequence). CDR3 size: 20 residues. Trimming removed 5 bases at V and 0 bases at J, with 26 bases between. CDR3: CAWSKKVGQLIHSGANVLTF. CDR3 coding DNA: TGTGCCTGGTCTAAAAAGGTCGGGCAGCTGATACACTCTGGGGCCAACGTCCTGACTTTC.

This chain links TRBV2 with TRBJ2-3; D gene uncertain. The CDR3 contains 11 residues. From germline, CDR1 is SNHLY and CDR2 FYNNEI. Trimming cost V 7 bases and J 2 bases, with 4 bases left between them. The CDR3 loop is CASKYTDTQYF. CDR3 DNA sequence: TGTGCCAGCAAGTACACAGATACGCAGTATTTT.

This chain uses TRBV7-3 with TRBJ2-1; possible D gene TRBD1, 7 bases. Germline V gene sequence: CDR1 SGHTA, CDR2 FQGTGA. There are 15 residues in the CDR3. Trimming left V 5 bases short and J 7 bases short, with 18 bases between. DNA of the CDR3: TGTGCCAGCAGCCCTCACCAACAGGGGAGGAATGAGCAGTTCTTC. The encoded protein is CASSPHQQGRNEQFF.

This clone was counted only a few times. The chain carries TRBV29-1 and TRBJ1-4, with D maybe TRBD1 (6 bases). The CDR3 consists of 13 residues. The V and J ends lost 5 bases and 8 bases respectively, with 15 bases between them. Looked up from germline, CDR1 is SQVTM and CDR2 is ANQGSEA. CDR3 bases: TGCAGCGTTTCCCCAGGGGCTGGGGAAAAACTGTTTTTT. Its protein is CSVSPGAGEKLFF.

This CDR3 reads CSVGQGETQYF. DNA for the CDR3: TGCAGCGTCGGCCAAGGAGAGACCCAGTACTTC. The rearrangement links TRBV29-1 to TRBJ2-5; no clear D. The CDR3 runs 11 residues. In germline, CDR1 is SQVTM, CDR2 ANQGSEA. V lost 6 bases to trimming and J lost 4 bases, with 9 bases between them.

A few counts support this clone. The genes are TRBV29-1 and TRBJ1-2, with 7 bases lining up with TRBD1. CDR1 SQVTM and CDR2 ANQGSEA come from the germline V gene. V was pared by 2 bases and J by 2 bases, with 2 bases of the junction left unmatched. The CDR3 loop spans 13 amino acids. The CDR3, as DNA: TGCAGCGTTGAACCGGGACAGAACTATGGCTACACCTTC. Translation: CSVEPGQNYGYTF.

For the CDR3, the DNA is TGTGCCAGCACCGGGACAACGAACACTGAAGCTTTCTTT. This translates into CASTGTTNTEAFF. The V gene is TRBV2, the J gene TRBJ1-1, with D perhaps matching TRBD1 (6 bases). The ends were cut back, 7 bases at V and 1 base at J, with 10 bases in the middle. The CDR3 spans 13 residues. Germline assignment: CDR1 SNHLY and CDR2 FYNNEI.

This rearrangement joins TRBV29-1 to TRBJ2-5; possible D gene TRBD1, 6 bases. Trimming pared 6 bases from V and 2 bases from J, leaving 13 bases between. There are 13 residues in the CDR3. In germline, CDR1 is SQVTM, CDR2 ANQGSEA. In DNA form, the CDR3 reads TGCAGCGTATTTGACAGGATGCAAGAGACCCAGTACTTC. This gives the protein CSVFDRMQETQYF.

The chain combines TRBV15 with TRBJ2-7, with 8 bases lining up with TRBD1. The CDR3 length is 17 residues. Germline assignment: CDR1 LNHNV and CDR2 YYDKDF (reference sequence). With 0 bases clipped from V and 3 bases from J, the junction kept 10 bases outside the gene matches. In DNA, the CDR3 is TGTGCCACCAGCAGAGATTTGACAGGGGTCTTCGTCTACGAGCAGTACTTC. Translation: CATSRDLTGVFVYEQYF.

This clone was observed a single time. V and J are TRBV29-1 and TRBJ1-3; D gene unclear. Germline CDR1 SQVTM, CDR2 ANQGSEA. V was clipped by 3 bases and J by 4 bases, with 13 bases between them. The CDR3 sequence is 14 residues long. The CDR3 coding sequence is TGCAGCGTTGAGGGTCCGGATGGGGGAAACACCATATATTTT. Residues: CSVEGPDGGNTIYF.

The genes are TRBV7-9 and TRBJ2-7; the D is unclear. There are 13 residues in the CDR3. Between the trimmed V and J ends, which lost 5 bases and 2 bases, there was a span of 10 bases. Germline V CDR1 and CDR2: SEHNR, FQNEAQ (reference sequence). The CDR3 region has the DNA TGTGCCAGCAGCCGCAGGTTCACCTACGAGCAGTACTTC. Translated: CASSRRFTYEQYF.

The rearrangement links TRBV29-1 to TRBJ2-5, with D perhaps matching TRBD2 (5 bases). Near its end, the DNA agrees better with TRBJ2-7, so the J call may be wrong. CDR1 is SQVTM and CDR2 is ANQGSEA in the germline V gene. This CDR3 region has 13 residues. CDR3 loop: CSVDPGRGHEQYF. The CDR3, as DNA: TGCAGCGTTGATCCGGGAAGAGGCCACGAGCAGTACTTC.

In nucleotides, the CDR3 is TGTGCCAGCAGGGGGACAGTCTCCTACGAGCAGTACTTC. Protein: CASRGTVSYEQYF. This chain connects TRBV7-2 to TRBJ2-7, with 7 bases aligning to TRBD1. The CDR3 covers 13 residues. The germline gives CDR1 SGHTA, CDR2 FQGNSA. The J segment lost 0 bases and the V segment lost 6 bases, leaving 2 bases of the junction unmatched.